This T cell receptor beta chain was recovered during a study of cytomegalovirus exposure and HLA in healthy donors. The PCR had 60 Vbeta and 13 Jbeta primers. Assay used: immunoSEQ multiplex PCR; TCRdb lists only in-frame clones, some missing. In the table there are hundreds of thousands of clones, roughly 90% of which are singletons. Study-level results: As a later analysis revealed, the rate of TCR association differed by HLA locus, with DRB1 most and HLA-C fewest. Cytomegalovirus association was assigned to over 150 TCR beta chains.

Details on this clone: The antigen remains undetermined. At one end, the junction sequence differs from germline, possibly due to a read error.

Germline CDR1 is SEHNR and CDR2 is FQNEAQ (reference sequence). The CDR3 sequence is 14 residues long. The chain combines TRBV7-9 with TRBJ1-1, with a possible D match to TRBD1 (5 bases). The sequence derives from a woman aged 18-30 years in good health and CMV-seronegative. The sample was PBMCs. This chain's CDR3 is CSSSTWGEDTEAFF. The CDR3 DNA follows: TGTTCCAGCAGCACCTGGGGGGAGGACACTGAAGCTTTCTTT.